What follows is one T cell receptor (beta chain) and its context. The antigen remains undetermined. The treatment was: roughly nine-day PBMC culture with coronavirus spike peptide pools or control peptides (ViraFEST assay). Collection of the unexposed donor's CD4+ T cells took place before the COVID-19 pandemic (2011-2018). The CDR3 runs 15 residues. Trimming pared 3 bases from V and 3 bases from J, leaving 14 bases between. Germline V gene sequence: CDR1 LGHNA, CDR2 YSLEER. This record comes from a study of vaccination and CD4 T cells after COVID-19. Study findings and constraints: Early post-infection timepoints were not included, and relatively few convalescent patients were studied.

An Oncomine TCR Beta short-read assay was used to sequence the DNA from cultured CD4+ T cells. The authors extracted genomic DNA from cultured CD4+ T cells. TCRdb re-called the PCR reads with MiXCR, one entry per CDR3 protein. This repertoire shows around 7,500 distinct CDR3 sequences, 32% found once; its top ten account for around an eighth. This receptor was taken from a human donor in good health. Specimen: CD4+ T cells from blood, cultured in vitro. The chain has TRBV4-3 and TRBJ1-2; tentatively, D is TRBD1 (6 bases). The CDR3 spells CASSQNRGAYYGYTF. For the CDR3, the DNA is TGCGCCAGCAGCCAGAACCGGGGGGCATACTATGGCTACACCTTC.